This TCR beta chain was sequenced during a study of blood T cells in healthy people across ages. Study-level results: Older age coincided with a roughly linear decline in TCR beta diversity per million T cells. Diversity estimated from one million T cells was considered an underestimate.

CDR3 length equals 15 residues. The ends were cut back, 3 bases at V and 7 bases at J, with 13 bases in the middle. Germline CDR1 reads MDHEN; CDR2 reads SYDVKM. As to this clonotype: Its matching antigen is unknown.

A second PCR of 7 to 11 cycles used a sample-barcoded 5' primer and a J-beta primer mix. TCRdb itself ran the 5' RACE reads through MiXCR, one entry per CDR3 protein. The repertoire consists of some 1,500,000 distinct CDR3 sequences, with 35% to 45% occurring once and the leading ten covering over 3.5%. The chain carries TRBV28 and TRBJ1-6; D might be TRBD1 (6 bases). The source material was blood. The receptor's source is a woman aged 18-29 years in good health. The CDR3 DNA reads TGTGCCAGCAGTTTCACAGGGAGTTACAATTCACCCCTCCACTTT. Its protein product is CASSFTGSYNSPLHF. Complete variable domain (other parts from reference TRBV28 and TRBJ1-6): DVKVTQSSRYLVKRTGEKVFLECVQDMDHENMFWYRQDPGLGLRLIYFSYDVKMKEKGDIPEGYSVSREKKERFSLILESASTNQTSMYLCASSFTGSYNSPLHFGNGTRLTVT.